The 25 T cell receptor beta chains in this list originate from one sample, sequenced in a study of blood T cell repertoires in COVID-19 (dated by TCRdb to 2020 to 2022). Library preparation was by the immunoSEQ multiplex PCR assay. Held by TCRdb, this immuneACCESS table contains in-frame sequences only and omits some clones. Under half of the omission traces to an unresolved V gene where checked; the cause of the rest is unknown. This sample lists a few hundred thousand clones; roughly 91% were detected once. The ten largest make up 2.5% to 3.5% of the sample. Sequences were obtained from PBMCs or T cells enriched from blood (not recorded which). The source of these receptors is a woman aged 50 to 60 who had been exposed to COVID-19.

CDR3 sequence: CASSITGTAYEQYF. CDR3 DNA sequence: TGTGCCAGCAGCATCACCGGAACAGCCTACGAGCAGTACTTC. The rearrangement uses TRBV9 and TRBJ2-7; D is ambiguous. This CDR3 has 14 residues. Germline CDR1 and CDR2: SGDLS and YYNGEE. The V and J ends lost 4 bases and 2 bases respectively, with 13 bases between them.

The CDR3 loop is CAISGTGGGGYTF. CDR3 coding DNA: TGTGCCATCAGTGGGACAGGGGGCGGCGGCTACACCTTC. The chain links TRBV10-3 to TRBJ1-2; 11 nucleotides align to TRBD1. Trimming took 4 bases from V and 8 from J; bases not matched to a gene: 3. The CDR3 spans 13 residues. Per the germline V gene, CDR1 is ENHRY and CDR2 is SYGVKD.

The rearrangement joins TRBV27 to TRBJ2-7, with no clear D. V was pared by 6 bases and J by 1 base, with 16 bases between. The CDR3 sequence is 15 residues long. Germline CDR1 MNHEY, CDR2 SMNVEV (reference sequence). CDR3 coding DNA: TGTGCCAGCAGGGCGCTGTTAGTGGAGTCCTACGAGCAGTACTTC. Protein: CASRALLVESYEQYF.

The gene calls are TRBV6-5 and TRBJ2-4; TRBD1 matches at 7 bases. Germline loops: CDR1 MNHEY, CDR2 SVGAGI. The CDR3 totals 14 residues. V was clipped by 0 bases and J by 9 bases; unmatched bases: 5. The CDR3 reads CASSYSPGGTIQYF. The CDR3 DNA sequence: TGTGCCAGCAGTTACTCGCCAGGGGGTACCATTCAGTACTTC.

This clone was recorded only once. J is TRBJ2-3 and V is TRBV27; 7 bases fit TRBD1. The CDR3 spans 16 residues. Germline assignment: CDR1 MNHEY and CDR2 SMNVEV (reference sequence). With 6 bases clipped from V and 1 base from J, the junction kept 10 bases outside the gene matches. Here the CDR3 DNA reads TGTGCCAGCAGGTCCGCCCGACAGGGTGGCACAGATACGCAGTATTTT. Translating gives CASRSARQGGTDTQYF.

This rearrangement joins TRBV29-1 to TRBJ1-3, with D perhaps TRBD1 (6 bases). From germline, CDR1 is SQVTM and CDR2 ANQGSEA. V lost 6 bases and J lost 2, with 8 bases in between. The CDR3 loop spans 12 amino acids. The CDR3 is CSVWTAGNTIYF. The CDR3 DNA reads as TGCAGCGTGTGGACAGCTGGAAACACCATATATTTT. The complete variable domain, with remaining parts taken from reference TRBV29-1 and TRBJ1-3, reads SAVISQKPSRDICQRGTSLTIQCQVDSQVTMMFWYRQQPGQSLTLIATANQGSEATYESGFVIDKFPISRPNLTFSTLTVSNMSPEDSSIYLCSVWTAGNTIYFGEGSWLTVV.

This chain links TRBV4-1 with TRBJ1-6; D gene ambiguous. From germline, CDR1 is MGHRA and CDR2 YSYEKL. V lost 0 bases, J lost 6 bases, and 18 bases lay in between. There are 18 residues in the CDR3. The CDR3 is CASSQDSPYREINSPLHF. CDR3 in DNA: TGCGCCAGCAGCCAAGATTCTCCATACCGGGAGATTAATTCACCCCTCCACTTT.

V usage is TRBV19 and J usage is TRBJ1-6, with D perhaps matching TRBD1 (6 bases). The CDR3 runs 19 residues. Per the germline V gene, CDR1 is LNHDA and CDR2 is SQIVND (reference sequence). V lost 6 bases and J lost 5, with 26 bases in between. The CDR3 loop is CASRSFGGGAASNNSPLHF. As DNA, the CDR3 is TGTGCCAGTAGAAGTTTTGGGGGCGGCGCGGCCTCAAATAATTCACCCCTCCACTTT. The variable domain in full, with the rest retrieved from reference TRBV19 and TRBJ1-6, is DGGITQSPKYLFRKEGQNVTLSCEQNLNHDAMYWYRQDPGQGLRLIYYSQIVNDFQKGDIAEGYSVSREKKESFPLTVTSAQKNPTAFYLCASRSFGGGAASNNSPLHFGNGTRLTVT.

V gene TRBV14 combines with J gene TRBJ1-5, with 7 bases aligning to TRBD1. The germline V gene encodes CDR1 SGHDN and CDR2 FVKESK. Trimming cost V 4 bases and J 9 bases; bases outside gene matches: 9. This CDR3 is built from 14 residues. The CDR3 is CASSRPDRRWPQHF. CDR3 sequence (DNA): TGTGCCAGCAGCCGCCCGGACAGGCGGTGGCCCCAGCATTTT.

The rearrangement joins TRBV3-1 (or the pseudogene TRBV3-2) to TRBJ1-1; D perhaps matches TRBD1 (6 bases). This CDR3 region has 18 residues. Germline-derived CDR1 and CDR2 are LGHDT and YNNKEL (reference sequence). Trimming removed 1 base from V and 3 bases from J, with 21 bases in between. The CDR3 region is CASSQVRQGRLTYTEAFF. DNA of the CDR3: TGTGCCAGCAGCCAAGTTAGGCAGGGGCGCTTAACGTACACTGAAGCTTTCTTT.

The J gene is TRBJ2-3, the V gene TRBV19, with D possibly TRBD2 on 5 matching bases. CDR1 is LNHDA, CDR2 SQIVND, per germline (reference sequence). The CDR3 has 16 amino acids. Trimming removed 1 base at V and 4 bases at J, with 15 bases between. The CDR3 bases are TGTGCCAGTAGTATAGTCGGGTCGAGAGCGGCAGATACGCAGTATTTT. Its translation: CASSIVGSRAADTQYF.

The V call is TRBV19, the J call TRBJ1-3; 7 bases align to TRBD1. Trimming cost V 5 bases and J 4 bases; bases outside gene matches: 11. Germline V gene data show CDR1 as LNHDA and CDR2 as SQIVND (reference sequence). The CDR3 has 16 residues. DNA of the CDR3: TGTGCCAGTAGTCTACAGGGGTTAAGTTTCGGAAACACCATATATTTT. It specifies CASSLQGLSFGNTIYF.

This clone is a singleton in its sample. The rearrangement uses TRBV5-4 and TRBJ1-5; no firm D call. CDR3 size: 14 residues. V lost 0 bases to trimming and J lost 5 bases, with 9 bases between them. The germline V gene has CDR1 SGHNT and CDR2 YYREEE (reference sequence). The CDR3 reads CASSLGLNDQPQHF. The CDR3 DNA sequence: TGTGCCAGCAGCTTGGGGCTTAATGATCAGCCCCAGCATTTT.

This clone has only a few counts. The gene calls are TRBV28 and TRBJ2-7, with 7 bases matching TRBD1. Germline V gene data show CDR1 as MDHEN and CDR2 as SYDVKM. J was trimmed by 1 base and V by 4 bases; bases with no gene match: 7. This CDR3 is 15 amino acids long. The CDR3 coding sequence is TGTGCCAGCAGTTCTCCCGGGACAGTATCCTACGAGCAGTACTTC. Encoded protein: CASSSPGTVSYEQYF.

This rearrangement joins TRBV7-8 to TRBJ1-6; unclear D gene. The CDR3 sequence is 17 residues long. The germline CDR1 and CDR2 sequences are SGHVS and FQNEAQ. The germline V and J ends were trimmed by 0 bases and 7 bases, with 16 bases remaining between them. In DNA form, the CDR3 reads TGTGCCAGCAGCTTAGCGCCCCGCAGCGGAAAAAATTCACCCCTCCACTTT. Its translation is CASSLAPRSGKNSPLHF.

In DNA, the CDR3 is TGTGCCAGCAGCCCCGAGGGGGTTAGGGGAAACACCATATATTTT. Amino acid sequence: CASSPEGVRGNTIYF. J is TRBJ1-3 and V is TRBV9; maybe TRBD1 (6 bases). Germline V gene lookup returns CDR1 SGDLS and CDR2 YYNGEE. The CDR3 covers 15 residues. The V end lost 4 bases, the J end lost 4 bases, and 15 bases lay between the germline ends.

The V gene is TRBV3-1 (or the pseudogene TRBV3-2), the J gene TRBJ2-2; D is undetermined. The V gene's germline CDR1 is LGHDT and CDR2 YNNKEL (reference sequence). Trimming stripped 1 base from V and 6 bases from J, with 9 bases between. The CDR3 loop spans 14 amino acids. The CDR3: CASSQAEWPGELFF. The CDR3 DNA reads as TGTGCCAGCAGCCAAGCAGAATGGCCCGGGGAGCTGTTTTTT.

This clone was detected only once. The chain recombines TRBV19 with TRBJ2-2, with 9 bases aligning to TRBD2. Germline V gene lookup returns CDR1 LNHDA and CDR2 SQIVND (reference sequence). Trimming removed 7 bases from V and 7 bases from J; junction bases left unmatched: 13. This CDR3 is built from 16 residues. CDR3 region: CASNFPQRGDGGELFF. CDR3 nucleotides: TGTGCCAGTAATTTCCCCCAGCGGGGGGACGGCGGGGAGCTGTTTTTT. The whole variable domain, filled in from reference TRBV19 and TRBJ2-2, reads DGGITQSPKYLFRKEGQNVTLSCEQNLNHDAMYWYRQDPGQGLRLIYYSQIVNDFQKGDIAEGYSVSREKKESFPLTVTSAQKNPTAFYLCASNFPQRGDGGELFFGEGSRLTVL.

This chain links TRBV14 with TRBJ1-6; D remains unclear. CDR3 size: 14 residues. V was pared by 0 bases and J by 5 bases, with 5 bases between. Germline CDR1 is SGHDN and CDR2 is FVKESK. Written as DNA, the CDR3 is TGTGCCAGCAGCCAAGACGCGAATAATTCACCCCTCCACTTT. Translated: CASSQDANNSPLHF.

V usage is TRBV4-1 and J usage is TRBJ1-1, with TRBD1 matching over 12 bases. V was clipped by 1 base and J by 0 bases; unmatched bases: 6. The CDR3 extends over 18 amino acids. Looked up from germline, CDR1 is MGHRA and CDR2 is YSYEKL. Written as DNA, the CDR3 is TGCGCCAGCAGCCAAGGGGGGGACAGGGGGCTAGTGAACACTGAAGCTTTCTTT. Encoded protein: CASSQGGDRGLVNTEAFF.

The genes are TRBV27 and TRBJ1-1; no reliable D call. Germline V lookup: CDR1 MNHEY, CDR2 SMNVEV (reference sequence). The CDR3 covers 13 residues. Trimming took 3 bases from V and 1 from J, leaving 6 bases between them. CDR3 coding DNA: TGTGCCAGCAGTTTCTCAGAGAACACTGAAGCTTTCTTT. Translating it yields CASSFSENTEAFF.

This clone was counted between two and nine times. The rearrangement uses TRBV2 and TRBJ2-1; no clear D gene. This CDR3 is 13 amino acids long. CDR1 and CDR2 from the germline V gene are SNHLY and FYNNEI. V gave up 7 bases and J gave up 0 bases, with 7 bases separating them. CDR3 protein: CASKEISYNEQFF. CDR3 DNA: TGTGCCAGCAAGGAGATCTCCTACAATGAGCAGTTCTTC.

The rearrangement uses TRBV27 and TRBJ1-2, with D possibly being TRBD1 (6 bases). The CDR3 is 16 amino acids. The germline V gene encodes CDR1 MNHEY and CDR2 SMNVEV (reference sequence). Trimming removed 5 bases at V and 4 bases at J, with 20 bases between. The CDR3 region has the DNA TGTGCCAGCAGTCCGAACAGGGATGGGATGATCTATGGCTACACCTTC. This codes for CASSPNRDGMIYGYTF.

In DNA, the CDR3 is TGCGCCAGCAGCTTGGTCCTCCCCGGGACAAAGGTCGGGGAGCTGTTTTTT. Its protein is CASSLVLPGTKVGELFF. The rearrangement uses TRBV5-1 and TRBJ2-2, with D possibly being TRBD1 (6 bases). CDR3 length equals 17 residues. V lost 0 bases and J lost 7, with 19 bases in between. Germline values: CDR1 SGHRS, CDR2 YFSETQ.

V and J are TRBV19 and TRBJ1-6; 7 bases align to TRBD1. Germline lookup yields CDR1 LNHDA and CDR2 SQIVND (reference sequence). The CDR3 runs to 14 residues. V shed 6 bases, J shed 10 bases, and the junction held 9 bases outside the gene matches. The CDR3 DNA reads as TGTGCCAGTAGGCAAACAGGGGCGTACTCACCCCTCCACTTT. Its protein product is CASRQTGAYSPLHF.